These T cell receptor beta chains were read from a single sample in a study of response to subunit inactivated influenza vaccine. One entry per CDR3 protein results from TCRdb running MiXCR on the RT-PCR reads. The sample yields a few hundred thousand distinct CDR3 sequences, roughly 20% seen once. Sequenced material: PBMCs from blood, taken about 20 months after vaccination. The source is a man aged 45 to 75 who received an inactivated influenza vaccine. The CDR3 runs from the conserved cysteine through the conserved F or W. The D gene is left open where the match is weak. Not every row has a clone size; where given, it reads once, few, many or a size class.

clone_size | d_call | j_call | v_call | cdr3_aa | cdr3_nt
NA | NA | TRBJ2-6 | TRBV5-1 | CASSGPGANVLTF | TGCGCCAGCAGTGGCCCTGGGGCCAACGTCCTGACTTTC
once | TRBD1 | TRBJ2-1 | TRBV6-1 | CASSQGGWDRRNREQFF | TGTGCCAGCAGCCAAGGGGGCTGGGACCGACGCAACCGGGAGCAGTTCTTC
NA | NA | TRBJ2-1 | TRBV5-1 | CASSFPRSSYNEQFF | TGCGCCAGCAGCTTCCCCAGGAGCTCCTACAATGAGCAGTTCTTC
NA | TRBD1 | TRBJ2-3 | TRBV5-1 | CASILGQGVTDTQYF | TGCGCCAGCATCTTAGGACAGGGTGTGACAGATACGCAGTATTTT
NA | NA | TRBJ1-3 | TRBV16 | CASSQSTGRNTIYF | TGTGCCAGCAGCCAATCTACAGGGAGAAACACCATATATTTT
many | NA | TRBJ1-2 | TRBV6-1 | CANRDLSGGYTF | TGTGCCAACCGGGACCTTTCCGGGGGCTACACCTTC
few | NA | TRBJ2-6 | TRBV11-2 | CASSSGANVLTF | TGTGCCAGCAGCTCTGGGGCCAACGTCCTGACTTTC
few | NA | TRBJ1-5 | TRBV7-8 | CASSLVSGQSNQPQHF | TGTGCCAGCAGCTTAGTTTCAGGGCAGAGCAATCAGCCCCAGCATTTT
NA | NA | TRBJ1-2 | TRBV7-2 | CASSPMRGAAYGYTF | TGTGCCAGCAGCCCCATGAGGGGTGCGGCTTATGGCTACACCTTC
many | TRBD1 | TRBJ1-1 | TRBV7-6 | CASSLGLGTGEAFF | TGTGCCAGCAGCTTAGGATTGGGGACAGGTGAAGCTTTCTTT
NA | TRBD1 | TRBJ2-7 | TRBV6-1 | CASSTILQGVPFYEQYF | TGTGCCAGCAGTACCATTCTACAGGGGGTGCCTTTCTACGAGCAGTACTTC
NA | NA | TRBJ1-1 | TRBV4-2 | CASSQDGTFYGNTEAFF | TGTGCCAGCAGCCAAGATGGGACCTTCTATGGGAACACTGAAGCTTTCTTT
NA | NA | TRBJ2-1 | TRBV7-9 | CASSFGPSSYNEQFF | TGTGCCAGCAGCTTTGGACCGAGCTCCTACAATGAGCAGTTCTTC
NA | NA | TRBJ1-6 | TRBV5-1 | CASSLPLGDNSPLHF | TGCGCCAGCAGCTTGCCACTAGGAGATAATTCACCCCTCCACTTT
NA | NA | TRBJ2-3 | TRBV4-1 | CASSQMGPSDDTQYF | TGCGCCAGCAGCCAGATGGGACCGTCGGATGATACGCAGTATTTT
NA | NA | TRBJ2-4 | TRBV11-2 | CASSLGGRVDF | TGTGCCAGCAGCTTAGGGGGCAGGGTTGACTTC
few | NA | TRBJ2-7 | TRBV20-1 | CSASDRKTTYEQYF | TGCAGTGCTAGCGACAGGAAAACTACCTACGAGCAGTACTTC
many | TRBD1 | TRBJ1-5 | TRBV27 | CASSLKWTGGISGNQPQHF | TGTGCCAGCAGTTTAAAGTGGACAGGGGGCATTTCGGGCAATCAGCCCCAGCATTTT
NA | TRBD2 | TRBJ2-1 | TRBV6-5 | CASSYSLAGGREQFF | TGTGCCAGCAGTTACTCTCTAGCGGGAGGCCGTGAGCAGTTCTTC
NA | NA | TRBJ1-3 | TRBV6-5 | CASSYTGLVGNTIYF | TGTGCCAGCAGTTATACGGGGTTAGTTGGAAACACCATATATTTT
NA | TRBD1 | TRBJ1-1 | TRBV7-9 | CASSFPGGGTEAFF | TGTGCCAGCAGCTTTCCAGGGGGTGGTACTGAAGCTTTCTTT
NA | NA | TRBJ1-1 | TRBV6-5 | CASSYQQWSAEAFF | TGTGCCAGCAGTTACCAACAGTGGAGTGCTGAAGCTTTCTTT
few | TRBD1 | TRBJ1-2 | TRBV9 | CASSVEGTVGGYTF | TGTGCCAGCAGCGTAGAAGGGACAGTCGGTGGCTACACCTTC
few | NA | TRBJ2-1 | TRBV7-6 | CASSLTQGSSYNEQFF | TGTGCCAGCAGCCTCACACAGGGCTCCTCCTACAATGAGCAGTTCTTC
many | TRBD1 | TRBJ1-4 | TRBV11-2 | CASSLGIWTGKVQKLFF | TGTGCCAGCAGCTTAGGGATCTGGACAGGGAAAGTTCAAAAACTGTTTTTT
few | TRBD1 | TRBJ1-5 | TRBV6-2/TRBV6-3 | CASSYRDRVYQPQHF | TGTGCCAGCAGCTATAGGGACAGGGTATACCAGCCCCAGCATTTT
few | NA | TRBJ2-5 | TRBV7-2 | CASSLRGNSGQETQYF | TGTGCCAGCAGCCTGCGGGGCAATAGCGGCCAAGAGACCCAGTACTTC
many | NA | TRBJ1-1 | TRBV6-2/TRBV6-3 | CASSSFGQQAFF | TGTGCCAGCAGTTCCTTTGGCCAGCAAGCTTTCTTT
many | NA | TRBJ2-3 | TRBV7-3 | CASSPLQNTDTQYF | TGTGCCAGCAGCCCCCTTCAGAACACAGATACGCAGTATTTT
NA | TRBD2 | TRBJ2-3 | TRBV5-6 | CASSLERRGYTDTQYF | TGTGCCAGCAGCTTGGAGAGGCGGGGGTACACAGATACGCAGTATTTT
few | NA | TRBJ2-5 | TRBV6-2/TRBV6-3 | CASSYRGTAWETQYF | TGTGCCAGCAGTTACCGCGGGACAGCTTGGGAGACCCAGTACTTC
NA | NA | TRBJ1-2 | TRBV6-1 | CASSEKGRNYGYTF | TGTGCCAGCAGTGAAAAGGGACGGAACTATGGCTACACCTTC
NA | NA | TRBJ2-3 | TRBV27 | CASSFEGVGATDTQYF | TGTGCCAGCAGTTTTGAAGGTGTGGGAGCGACAGATACGCAGTATTTT
NA | TRBD2 | TRBJ2-1 | TRBV6-2/TRBV6-3 | CASTPLGGGPRDEQFF | TGTGCCAGCACCCCACTGGGCGGGGGGCCTAGGGATGAGCAGTTCTTC
NA | TRBD1 | TRBJ1-1 | TRBV28 | CASSLIGGTGSTEAFF | TGTGCCAGCAGTTTAATTGGGGGGACAGGTAGCACTGAAGCTTTCTTT
NA | NA | TRBJ2-7 | TRBV2 | CASSDGITYEQYF | TGTGCCAGCAGTGACGGGATTACCTACGAGCAGTACTTC
many | TRBD1 | TRBJ1-1 | TRBV9 | CASSPPGQGNTEAFF | TGTGCCAGCAGCCCACCAGGACAGGGTAACACTGAAGCTTTCTTT
NA | TRBD1 | TRBJ2-2 | TRBV5-1 | CASSWGQANTGELFF | TGCGCCAGCAGCTGGGGACAGGCCAACACCGGGGAGCTGTTTTTT
NA | NA | TRBJ1-5 | TRBV27 | CASRPSWVGGQPQHF | TGTGCCAGCAGACCGAGTTGGGTTGGGGGACAGCCCCAGCATTTT